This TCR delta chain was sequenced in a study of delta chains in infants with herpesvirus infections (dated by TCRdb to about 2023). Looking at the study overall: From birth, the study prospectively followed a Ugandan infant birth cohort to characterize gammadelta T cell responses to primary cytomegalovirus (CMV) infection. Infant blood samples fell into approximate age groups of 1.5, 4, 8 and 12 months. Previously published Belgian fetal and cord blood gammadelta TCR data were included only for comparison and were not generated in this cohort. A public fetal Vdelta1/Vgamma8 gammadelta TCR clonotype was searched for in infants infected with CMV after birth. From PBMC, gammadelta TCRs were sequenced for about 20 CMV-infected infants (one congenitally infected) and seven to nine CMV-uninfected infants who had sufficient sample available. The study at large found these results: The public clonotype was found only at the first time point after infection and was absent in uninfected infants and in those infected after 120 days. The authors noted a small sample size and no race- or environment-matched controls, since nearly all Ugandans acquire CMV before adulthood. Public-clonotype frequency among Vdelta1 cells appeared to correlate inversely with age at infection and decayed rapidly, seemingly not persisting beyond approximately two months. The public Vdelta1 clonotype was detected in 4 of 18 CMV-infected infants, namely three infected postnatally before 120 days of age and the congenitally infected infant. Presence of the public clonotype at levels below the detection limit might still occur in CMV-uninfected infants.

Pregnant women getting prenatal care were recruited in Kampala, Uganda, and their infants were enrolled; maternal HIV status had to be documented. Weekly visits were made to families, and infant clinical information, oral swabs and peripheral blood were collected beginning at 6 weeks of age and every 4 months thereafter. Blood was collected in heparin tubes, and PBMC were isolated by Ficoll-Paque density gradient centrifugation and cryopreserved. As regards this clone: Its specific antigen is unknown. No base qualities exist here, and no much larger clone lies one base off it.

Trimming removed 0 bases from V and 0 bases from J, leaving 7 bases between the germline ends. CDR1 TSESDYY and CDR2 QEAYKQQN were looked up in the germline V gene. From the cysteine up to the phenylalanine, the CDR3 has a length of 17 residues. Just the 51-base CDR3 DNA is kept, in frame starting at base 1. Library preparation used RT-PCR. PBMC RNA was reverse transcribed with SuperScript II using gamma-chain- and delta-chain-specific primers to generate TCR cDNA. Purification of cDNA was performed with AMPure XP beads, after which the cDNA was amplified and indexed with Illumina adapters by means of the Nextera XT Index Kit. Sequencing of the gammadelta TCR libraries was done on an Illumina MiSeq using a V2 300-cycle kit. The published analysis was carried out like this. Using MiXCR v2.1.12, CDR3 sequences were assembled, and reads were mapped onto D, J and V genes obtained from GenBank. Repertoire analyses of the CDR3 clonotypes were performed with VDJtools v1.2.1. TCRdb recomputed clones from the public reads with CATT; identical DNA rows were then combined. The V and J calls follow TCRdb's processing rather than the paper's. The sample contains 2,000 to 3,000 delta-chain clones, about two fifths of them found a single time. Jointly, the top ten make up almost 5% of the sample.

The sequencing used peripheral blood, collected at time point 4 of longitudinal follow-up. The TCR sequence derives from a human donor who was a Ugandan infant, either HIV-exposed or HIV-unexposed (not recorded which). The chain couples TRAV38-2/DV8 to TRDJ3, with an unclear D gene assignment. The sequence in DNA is TGTGCTTATAGGAGCGTGGACGTCTCCTGGGACACCCGACAGATGTTTTTC. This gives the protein CAYRSVDVSWDTRQMFF.